This T cell receptor (beta chain) was sequenced during a study of OX40 agonist ivuxolimab in advanced cancers. Overall study: Ivuxolimab, an agonistic anti-OX40 (CD134) antibody, was given to patients. Study observations and caveats: At doses 0.1 to 3.0 mg/kg, CD4+ and CD8+ clones expanded.

The CDR3 is 12 residues long. V was cut by 6 bases and J by 4 bases, with 9 bases left in between. The V gene's germline CDR1 is MDHEN and CDR2 SYDVKM. Blood samples were obtained at baseline, cycle 4 day 1, and cycle 7 day 1. The data were produced by immunoSEQ multiplex PCR, yet TCRdb's version contains in-frame clones alone and is incomplete. The top ten clones hold 2.8% of a sample with around 76,000 clones, 86% of them seen once. Regarding this clone: Its antigen is unknown.

The sample in question was CD4+ or CD8+ T cells sorted from blood, obtained in a trial of the OX40 agonist ivuxolimab. The rearrangement links TRBV28 to TRBJ1-2, with a tentative D call TRBD1 (5 bases). This sequence originates from an adult with an advanced solid tumor such as melanoma, head and neck, liver or kidney cancer. CDR3 nucleotides: TGTGCCAGCAGGTGGGACCGCTATGGCTACACCTTC. It is translated as CASRWDRYGYTF.